Presented here are 25 T cell receptor beta chains from one specimen sequenced in a study of cytomegalovirus exposure and HLA in healthy donors. Use of 60 Vbeta and 13 Jbeta primers characterized the PCR. The protocol was immunoSEQ multiplex PCR, while the TCRdb copy is restricted to in-frame clones and leaves out a portion. The sample records more than 150,000 clones, 65% to 85% being singletons. Source material: PBMCs. Source of these receptors: a girl aged 10 to 17 in good health and CMV-seropositive.

The CDR3 loop reads CASSLDRGTAYGYTF. CDR3 bases: TGTGCCAGCAGCTTAGATCGGGGAACTGCCTATGGCTACACCTTC. The chain has TRBV11-2 and TRBJ1-2; the D is unclear. The CDR3 contains 15 residues. The V gene's germline CDR1 is SGHAT and CDR2 FQNNGV. The V end lost 0 bases, the J end lost 4 bases, and 12 bases lay between the germline ends.

This clone appeared once. The rearrangement links TRBV7-9 to TRBJ2-5, with a tentative D call TRBD2 (5 bases). This CDR3 has 15 residues. Germline values: CDR1 SEHNR, CDR2 FQNEAQ (reference sequence). Trimming cost V 5 bases and J 2 bases, with 15 bases left between them. The CDR3 loop reads CASSPAVAPQETQYF. The CDR3 nucleotides read TGTGCCAGCAGCCCAGCGGTCGCTCCTCAAGAGACCCAGTACTTC.

In its sample, this clone was seen a few times. The chain links TRBV19 to TRBJ2-7; the D gene is possibly TRBD2 (6 bases). V lost 10 bases, J lost 1 base, and 11 bases lay in between. In germline, CDR1 is LNHDA, CDR2 SQIVND (reference sequence). The CDR3 totals 12 residues. CDR3 DNA: TGTGCCACGAGCGGGCCATCCTACGAGCAGTACTTC. It encodes CATSGPSYEQYF.

The chain is built from TRBV18 and TRBJ2-3; 15 positions agree with TRBD2. CDR1 KGHSH and CDR2 LQKENI come from the germline V gene. This CDR3 contains 20 residues. J was trimmed by 1 base and V by 2 bases; bases with no gene match: 10. The CDR3 sequence: CASSPTIIGTSGGRTDTQYF. CDR3 sequence (DNA): TGTGCCAGCTCACCAACCATCATCGGGACTAGCGGGGGGCGCACAGATACGCAGTATTTT.

This rearrangement joins TRBV5-4 to TRBJ2-3; 8 positions match TRBD2. Germline loops: CDR1 SGHNT, CDR2 YYREEE (reference sequence). Unmatched junction bases numbered 9, after V lost 4 bases and J lost 5 bases. The CDR3 runs to 15 residues. CDR3 protein: CASSGFDSGKDTQYF. The CDR3 DNA follows: TGTGCCAGCAGCGGGTTCGATAGCGGGAAAGATACGCAGTATTTT.

The genes are TRBV29-1 and TRBJ2-1; 11 nucleotides match TRBD2. V was clipped by 7 bases and J by 8 bases; unmatched bases: 16. Germline V CDR1 and CDR2: SQVTM, ANQGSEA. CDR3 size: 16 residues. CDR3 in amino acids: CSEPGLAVCLGYEQFF. The CDR3 nucleotides are TGCAGCGAACCGGGACTAGCGGTATGTCTGGGCTATGAGCAGTTCTTC.

This chain uses TRBV30 with TRBJ2-7; tentative D call: TRBD1 (6 bases). The length of the CDR3 is 13 residues. The germline CDR1 and CDR2 sequences are GTSNPN and SVGIG (reference sequence). The ends were cut back, 0 bases at V and 5 bases at J, with 11 bases in the middle. CDR3 protein: CAWSVYRVNEQYF. DNA for the CDR3: TGTGCCTGGAGTGTATACAGGGTCAACGAGCAGTACTTC.

The gene calls are TRBV14 and TRBJ1-2; D gene uncertain. Germline V gene lookup returns CDR1 SGHDN and CDR2 FVKESK. The CDR3 is 13 residues long. Deletions cut 0 bases from V and 4 bases from J, with 6 bases between. The CDR3 sequence is CASSQEEGYGYTF. Here the CDR3 DNA reads TGTGCCAGCAGCCAAGAGGAGGGCTATGGCTACACCTTC.

Here the CDR3 reads CASSFGEGDEQYF. The CDR3 bases are TGTGCCAGCAGTTTTGGGGAGGGTGACGAGCAGTACTTC. The V gene is TRBV27, the J gene TRBJ2-7, with 7 bases that match TRBD2. With V trimmed by 3 bases and J by 5 bases, 4 bases remained unmatched. This CDR3 contains 13 residues. Germline V gene lookup returns CDR1 MNHEY and CDR2 SMNVEV (reference sequence).

In nucleotides, the CDR3 is TGTGCCAGTAGTATAGGAGGGGATACGCAGTATTTT. Translation gives CASSIGGDTQYF. The V and J genes are TRBV19 and TRBJ2-3, with D possibly matching TRBD2 (5 bases). Germline assignment: CDR1 LNHDA and CDR2 SQIVND (reference sequence). V shed 1 base and J shed 6 bases, with 5 bases lying between them. This CDR3 spans 12 amino acids.

This clone appeared a single time. The chain links TRBV7-9 to TRBJ2-7, with 9 bases identical to TRBD1. The V gene's germline CDR1 is SEHNR and CDR2 FQNEAQ (reference sequence). CDR3 length: 15 residues. V lost 2 bases and J lost 10; bases outside the gene matches: 12. The CDR3 bases are TGTGCCAGCAGCTTACAGGACAGGGGCCACCTACTACAGTACTTC. Its protein is CASSLQDRGHLLQYF.

This clone was seen only a few times. The rearrangement links TRBV6-1 to TRBJ2-1; D unclear. Germline CDR1 MNHNS, CDR2 SASEGT. Trimming cost V 3 bases and J 0 bases, with 15 bases left between them. The CDR3 is 17 amino acids. The CDR3 nucleotides are TGTGCCAGCAGTGAGGCCCCAGCGAGGAGCTCCTACAATGAGCAGTTCTTC. Encoded protein: CASSEAPARSSYNEQFF.

V usage is TRBV11-2 and J usage is TRBJ2-5, with TRBD2 matching 11 bases. V shed 0 bases, J shed 4 bases, and the junction held 7 bases outside the gene matches. Per the germline V gene, CDR1 is SGHAT and CDR2 is FQNNGV. CDR3 length: 17 amino acids. The CDR3 loop is CASSLDVGLAGGETQYF. CDR3 nucleotide sequence: TGTGCCAGCAGCTTAGATGTAGGGCTAGCGGGAGGAGAGACCCAGTACTTC.

The chain employs TRBV7-8 and TRBJ1-5, with D possibly being TRBD1 (6 bases). There are 16 residues in the CDR3. Deletions cut 0 bases from V and 4 bases from J, with 13 bases between. Germline lookup yields CDR1 SGHVS and CDR2 FQNEAQ. CDR3 region: CASSLAQQDRNQPQHF. The DNA of the CDR3 is TGTGCCAGCAGCTTAGCGCAGCAGGACAGAAATCAGCCCCAGCATTTT.

The CDR3 DNA follows: TGTGCCAGCAGTCTTACTCTATCAAAAAACTATGGCTACACCTTC. It specifies CASSLTLSKNYGYTF. The chain employs TRBV6-5 and TRBJ1-2, with D unresolved. Per germline, CDR1 MNHEY and CDR2 SVGAGI. V lost 5 bases to trimming and J lost 2 bases, with 15 bases between them. This CDR3 comprises 15 residues.

The chain is built from TRBV11-2 and TRBJ2-3, with 9 nucleotides matching TRBD2. CDR1 SGHAT and CDR2 FQNNGV come from the germline V gene. The V and J ends lost 3 bases and 3 bases, in that order; junction bases with no gene match: 4. The CDR3 covers 15 residues. CDR3 sequence reads: CASSFSGSRTDTQYF. CDR3 in DNA: TGTGCCAGCAGCTTTAGCGGGAGCAGGACAGATACGCAGTATTTT.

This rearrangement joins TRBV7-6 to TRBJ1-2, with a weak D call TRBD1 (5 bases). CDR3 length equals 17 residues. Per the germline V gene, CDR1 is SGHVS and CDR2 is FNYEAQ. Trimming removed 2 bases from V and 5 bases from J, with 21 bases in between. CDR3 nucleotides: TGTGCCAGCAGCTTAAGTGATGAGACAGCGATAGGGTATGGCTACACCTTC. This translates into CASSLSDETAIGYGYTF.

The chain couples TRBV2 to TRBJ2-7; 7 nucleotides align to TRBD1. V trimming: 5 bases; J trimming: 2 bases; junction bases outside the gene matches: 6. The germline V gene has CDR1 SNHLY and CDR2 FYNNEI. This CDR3 has 14 residues. CDR3 amino acids: CASSYDRVAYEQYF. The CDR3 region has the DNA TGTGCCAGCAGTTACGACAGGGTAGCCTACGAGCAGTACTTC.

V gene TRBV7-9 combines with J gene TRBJ2-7, with a possible D match to TRBD1 (5 bases). Trimming pared 3 bases from V and 4 bases from J, leaving 10 bases between. CDR3 length: 13 residues. Germline V gene data show CDR1 as SEHNR and CDR2 as FQNEAQ (reference sequence). CDR3 sequence: CASSFERQYEQYF. In DNA form, the CDR3 reads TGTGCCAGCAGCTTCGAAAGACAGTACGAGCAGTACTTC.

This chain connects TRBV2 to TRBJ1-2; D is unresolved. Trimming took off 1 base at V and 9 bases at J, with 9 bases between the two ends. From germline, CDR1 is SNHLY and CDR2 FYNNEI. This CDR3 is built from 12 residues. The CDR3 DNA reads TGTGCCAGCAGTGAAGGGGCAGCTAGCTACACCTTC. Its protein is CASSEGAASYTF.

CDR3 region: CASSLTSDTQYF. The CDR3 coding sequence is TGTGCCAGCAGCCTGACTAGCGATACGCAGTATTTT. The rearrangement links TRBV5-6 to TRBJ2-3; 7 bases match TRBD2. Germline values: CDR1 SGHDT, CDR2 YYEEEE. The CDR3 contains 12 residues. The V and J ends lost 4 bases and 6 bases, in that order; junction bases with no gene match: 2.

The V call is TRBV7-9, the J call TRBJ2-7; 7 bases map to TRBD2. CDR3 size: 14 residues. J gave up 3 bases and V 1 base, and 3 bases lay outside the gene matches. CDR1 and CDR2 (germline): SEHNR, FQNEAQ (reference sequence). The CDR3 DNA sequence: TGTGCCAGCAGCTTAGAGGGAGGGTTCTACGAGCAGTACTTC. Its translation is CASSLEGGFYEQYF.

J is TRBJ2-5 and V is TRBV5-6; D might be TRBD2 (6 bases). The V end was cut by 4 bases, the J end by 0 bases, with 10 bases between. Looked up from germline, CDR1 is SGHDT and CDR2 is YYEEEE. The CDR3 has 14 residues. CDR3 protein: CASSGGWYQETQYF. CDR3 nucleotide sequence: TGTGCCAGCAGCGGGGGGTGGTACCAAGAGACCCAGTACTTC.

This chain uses TRBV4-3 with TRBJ1-2, with D maybe TRBD1 (6 bases). V was clipped by 0 bases and J by 8 bases, with 16 bases between them. The CDR3 loop spans 15 amino acids. CDR1 is LGHNA and CDR2 is YSLEER in the germline V gene. The CDR3 spells CASSQDMVTGSGYTF. The DNA of the CDR3 is TGCGCCAGCAGCCAAGATATGGTAACAGGGAGCGGCTACACCTTC.

The chain links TRBV6-1 to TRBJ1-3; D is ambiguous. CDR3 length: 15 amino acids. Trimming cost V 7 bases and J 1 base, with 14 bases left between them. CDR1 and CDR2 (germline): MNHNS, SASEGT. CDR3 nucleotide sequence: TGTGCCAGCAAAGAAGACGGCGGTTCTGGAAACACCATATATTTT. Translated, it gives CASKEDGGSGNTIYF.